These 4 T cell receptor beta chains were sequenced from one sample in a study of blood T cell repertoires in COVID-19. Profiled with immunoSEQ multiplex PCR; TCRdb holds only in-frame clones, not every one. The sample shows about 92,000 clones, 85% of them seen only once. Sample: peripheral blood. These TCRs come from an elderly man with acute or convalescent COVID-19.

The J gene is TRBJ2-7, the V gene TRBV7-2, with unresolved D. The CDR3 runs 14 residues. Trimming stripped 1 base from V and 3 bases from J, with 10 bases between. The germline CDR1 and CDR2 sequences are SGHTA and FQGNSA. The CDR3 sequence is CASSLDPVNYEQYF. CDR3 in DNA: TGTGCCAGCAGCTTAGACCCGGTAAACTACGAGCAGTACTTC.

The count of this clone is one. The chain uses TRBV7-2 and TRBJ2-5, with a possible D match to TRBD1 (5 bases). Germline assignment: CDR1 SGHTA and CDR2 FQGNSA. The V end was cut by 3 bases, the J end by 5 bases, with 10 bases between. The CDR3 totals 13 residues. CDR3 loop: CASSFRVGETQYF. The DNA for the CDR3 is TGTGCCAGCAGCTTCAGGGTCGGGGAGACCCAGTACTTC.

This rearrangement joins TRBV28 to TRBJ1-5; TRBD1 agrees at 12 bases. The length of the CDR3 is 17 residues. J gave up 6 bases and V 2 bases, and 8 bases lay outside the gene matches. Germline assignment: CDR1 MDHEN and CDR2 SYDVKM. CDR3 loop: CASSLMGRDRGLQPQHF. The CDR3 DNA reads TGTGCCAGCAGTTTAATGGGCCGGGACAGGGGGCTTCAGCCCCAGCATTTT. The full variable domain, in which reference TRBV28 and TRBJ1-5 provide the parts outside the CDR3, is DVKVTQSSRYLVKRTGEKVFLECVQDMDHENMFWYRQDPGLGLRLIYFSYDVKMKEKGDIPEGYSVSREKKERFSLILESASTNQTSMYLCASSLMGRDRGLQPQHFGDGTRLSIL.

The chain carries TRBV3-1 (or the pseudogene TRBV3-2) and TRBJ1-1, with a tentative D call TRBD1 (5 bases). Germline-derived CDR1 and CDR2 are LGHDT and YNNKEL (reference sequence). The CDR3 extends over 13 amino acids. V dropped 4 bases and J dropped 1 base, with 7 bases sitting between them. CDR3 region: CASSRQGNTEAFF. The DNA for the CDR3 is TGTGCCAGCAGCCGGCAGGGGAACACTGAAGCTTTCTTT.